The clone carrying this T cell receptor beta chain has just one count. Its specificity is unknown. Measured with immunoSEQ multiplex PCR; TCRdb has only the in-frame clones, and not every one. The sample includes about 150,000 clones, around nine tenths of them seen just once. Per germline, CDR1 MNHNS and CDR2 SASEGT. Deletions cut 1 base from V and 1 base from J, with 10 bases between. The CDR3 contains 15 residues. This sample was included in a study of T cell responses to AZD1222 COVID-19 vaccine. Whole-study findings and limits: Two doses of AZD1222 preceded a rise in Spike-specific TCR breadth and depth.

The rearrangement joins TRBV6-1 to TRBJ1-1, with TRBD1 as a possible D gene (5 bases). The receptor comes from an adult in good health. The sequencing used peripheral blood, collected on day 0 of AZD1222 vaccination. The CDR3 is CASSEGGTRNTEAFF. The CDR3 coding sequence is TGTGCCAGCAGTGAAGGTGGGACCAGGAACACTGAAGCTTTCTTT.